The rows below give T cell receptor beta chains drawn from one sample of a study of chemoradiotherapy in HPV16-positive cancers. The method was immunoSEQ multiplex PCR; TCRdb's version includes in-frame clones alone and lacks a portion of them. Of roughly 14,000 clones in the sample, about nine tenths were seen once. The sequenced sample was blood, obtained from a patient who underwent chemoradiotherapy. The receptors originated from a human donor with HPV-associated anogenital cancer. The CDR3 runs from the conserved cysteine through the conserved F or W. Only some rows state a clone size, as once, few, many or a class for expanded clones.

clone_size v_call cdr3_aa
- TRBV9 CASSTSGGATDTQYF
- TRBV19 CASSTGRSASYEQYF
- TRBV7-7 CASSFAKDRGETQYF
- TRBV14 CASSQEGGGLYNEQFF
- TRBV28 CASSLLRGARQPQHF
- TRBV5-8 CASSPTGNYGYTF
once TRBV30 CARETGSGNTIYF
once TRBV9 CASSVEGGSGAEKLFF
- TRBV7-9 CASSFRPYGVNTEAFF
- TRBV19 CASSTRTGSSYEQYF
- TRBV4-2 CASSQEHSNQPQHF
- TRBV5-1 CASSLVGGAASSTDTQYF
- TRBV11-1 CASSQRGWAEAFF
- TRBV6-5 CASSYRDRDSPLHF
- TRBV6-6 CASSSGQGNEKLFF
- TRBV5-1 CASSLNRRSTNEKLFF
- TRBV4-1 CASSHLLGGRTHTEAFF
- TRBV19 CASSISRGVHNEQFF
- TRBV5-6 CASSLYGRGGNTEAFF
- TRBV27 CASTPAAGAHYIYGYTF
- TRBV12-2 CASPPWKGQGDRGDSNQPQHF
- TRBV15 CATGEGASTEAFF
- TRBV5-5 CASSLQALGIYEQYF
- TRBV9 CASSVGQGTTYEQYF
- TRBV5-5 CASSFDPQGDTGELFF
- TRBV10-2 CASSHKTGGNEQFF
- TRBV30 CAWSRAFYGYTF
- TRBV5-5 CASSLEWRAGELFF
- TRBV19 CASNDRDRTDTQYF
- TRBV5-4 CASSLKRTGGNYEQYF
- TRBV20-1 CSAIEVSEQFF
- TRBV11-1 CASSHYGRGWPDTQYF
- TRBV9 CASSVGTGIGQETQYF
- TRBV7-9 CASSWGARGDTQYF
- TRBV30 CAWSVYGGISGYTF
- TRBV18 CASSPMGGSDTEAFF
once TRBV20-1 CSGAHNTEAFF
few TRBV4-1 CASSQEAYGYTF
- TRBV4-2 CASSPTSGGNTDTQYF
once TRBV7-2 CASSTRDRVSFTEAFF
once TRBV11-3 CASSSAGGRETQYF
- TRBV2 CASSLRTGGQNTEAFF
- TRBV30 CACPTRQNTGELFF
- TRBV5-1 CASSAATGSGNTIYF
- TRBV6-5 CASSYVISYNSPLHF
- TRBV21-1 CAAGGRELISYEQYF
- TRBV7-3 CASSPSLNTGELFF
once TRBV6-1 CASSEDRAFDEQYF
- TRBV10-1 CASSEDRVTGELFF
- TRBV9 CASSFRQGRDGYTF
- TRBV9 CASSPDSKYGYTF
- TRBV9 CASSPGDPWGYEVDTQYF
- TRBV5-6 CASSFMNTEAFF
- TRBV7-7 CASSLRAGYADTQYF
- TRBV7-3 CASSLSPASTDTQYF
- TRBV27 CASSFRIGPYEQYF
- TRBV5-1 CASSRLERGYEQYF
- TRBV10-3 CAISVGQTGVAFF
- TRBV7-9 CASSLSSPLEQFF
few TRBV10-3 CAISGQDYGYTF